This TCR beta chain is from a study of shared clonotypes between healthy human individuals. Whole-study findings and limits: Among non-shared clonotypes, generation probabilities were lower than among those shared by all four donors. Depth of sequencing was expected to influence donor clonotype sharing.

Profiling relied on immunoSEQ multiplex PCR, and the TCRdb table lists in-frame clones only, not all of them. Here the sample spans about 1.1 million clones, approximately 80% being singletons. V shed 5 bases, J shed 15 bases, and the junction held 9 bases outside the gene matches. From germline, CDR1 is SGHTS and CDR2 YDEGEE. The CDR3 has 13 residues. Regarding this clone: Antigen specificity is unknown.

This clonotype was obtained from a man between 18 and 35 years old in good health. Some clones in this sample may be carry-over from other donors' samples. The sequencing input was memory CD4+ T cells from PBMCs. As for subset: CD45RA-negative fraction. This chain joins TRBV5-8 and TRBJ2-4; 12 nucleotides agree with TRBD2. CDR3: CASRRTSGTAWYF. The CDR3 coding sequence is TGTGCCAGCAGGAGGACTAGCGGGACGGCTTGGTACTTC.